A selection of T cell receptor beta chains follows, all from one sample in a study of OX40 agonist ivuxolimab in advanced cancers. Data came from immunoSEQ multiplex PCR; TCRdb stores just in-frame clones and leaves some out. The table records about 30,000 clones, approximately 84% of them present only once. The specimen comprised CD4+ or CD8+ T cells sorted from blood, sampled in a trial of the OX40 agonist ivuxolimab. Every receptor here comes from an adult with an advanced solid tumor such as melanoma, head and neck, liver or kidney cancer. Both conserved end residues are part of each CDR3. Fields, in order: J gene, V gene, D gene, clone size, CDR3 protein, CDR3 DNA. The D gene is left open where the match is weak. Size tells how often a clone was seen (once, few, many) or the class of an expanded clone, and some rows leave it out.

j_gene: TRBJ1-1
v_gene: TRBV11-2
d_gene: NA
abundance: NA
CDR3aa: CASSRGGRTEAFF
CDR3nt: TGTGCCAGCAGCCGCGGGGGTAGGACTGAAGCTTTCTTT

j_gene: TRBJ2-5
v_gene: TRBV10-3
d_gene: NA
abundance: NA
CDR3aa: CAISESAASDLQETQYF
CDR3nt: TGTGCCATCAGTGAGTCGGCGGCGAGCGACCTCCAAGAGACCCAGTACTTC

j_gene: TRBJ2-3
v_gene: TRBV5-6
d_gene: TRBD1
abundance: few
CDR3aa: CASSPLGQGATDTQYF
CDR3nt: TGTGCCAGCAGCCCATTGGGACAGGGGGCAACAGATACGCAGTATTTT

j_gene: TRBJ1-6
v_gene: TRBV19
d_gene: NA
abundance: NA
CDR3aa: CASSIGWDNSYNSPLHF
CDR3nt: TGTGCCAGTAGTATAGGGTGGGACAACTCCTATAATTCACCCCTCCACTTT

j_gene: TRBJ1-1
v_gene: TRBV9
d_gene: NA
abundance: NA
CDR3aa: CASGPQTTEAFF
CDR3nt: TGTGCCAGCGGACCGCAGACGACTGAAGCTTTCTTT

j_gene: TRBJ2-5
v_gene: TRBV7-9
d_gene: NA
abundance: NA
CDR3aa: CASSLPDGQETQYF
CDR3nt: TGTGCCAGCAGCTTACCGGACGGCCAAGAGACCCAGTACTTC

j_gene: TRBJ1-4
v_gene: TRBV7-9
d_gene: TRBD1
abundance: NA
CDR3aa: CALNQDRGMEEKLFF
CDR3nt: TGTGCCTTGAACCAGGACAGGGGGATGGAGGAAAAACTGTTTTTT

j_gene: TRBJ1-2
v_gene: TRBV29-1
d_gene: NA
abundance: NA
CDR3aa: CSVEDRDNYGYTF
CDR3nt: TGCAGCGTTGAAGACAGAGATAACTATGGCTACACCTTC

j_gene: TRBJ2-7
v_gene: TRBV5-6
d_gene: TRBD1
abundance: NA
CDR3aa: CASSAAGTGEYEQYF
CDR3nt: TGTGCTAGCAGCGCTGCCGGGACAGGGGAATACGAGCAGTACTTC

j_gene: TRBJ2-3
v_gene: TRBV5-4
d_gene: NA
abundance: NA
CDR3aa: CASSPVGPDTQYF
CDR3nt: TGTGCCAGCAGCCCCGTGGGCCCCGATACGCAGTATTTT

j_gene: TRBJ1-6
v_gene: TRBV11-2
d_gene: TRBD1
abundance: NA
CDR3aa: CASSLEGTARGYNSPLHF
CDR3nt: TGTGCCAGCAGCTTAGAGGGGACAGCGCGTGGGTATAATTCACCCCTCCACTTT

j_gene: TRBJ1-5
v_gene: TRBV27
d_gene: NA
abundance: NA
CDR3aa: CASSLLGQAGNQPQHF
CDR3nt: TGTGCCAGCAGCCTGCTAGGACAAGCCGGCAATCAGCCCCAGCATTTT

j_gene: TRBJ2-3
v_gene: TRBV6-6
d_gene: NA
abundance: NA
CDR3aa: CASSYFGPSTDTQYF
CDR3nt: TGTGCCAGCAGTTACTTCGGACCTAGCACAGATACGCAGTATTTT

j_gene: TRBJ1-1
v_gene: TRBV10-1
d_gene: NA
abundance: NA
CDR3aa: CASSESLLPEAFF
CDR3nt: TGCGCCAGCAGTGAGTCCCTCCTCCCCGAAGCTTTCTTT

j_gene: TRBJ2-7
v_gene: TRBV7-9
d_gene: TRBD1
abundance: few
CDR3aa: CASSHPRDRGSYEQYF
CDR3nt: TGTGCCAGCAGTCACCCCCGGGACAGGGGCTCCTACGAGCAGTACTTC

j_gene: TRBJ1-2
v_gene: TRBV5-1
d_gene: TRBD1
abundance: NA
CDR3aa: CASSLGDRGLGGDYGYTF
CDR3nt: TGCGCCAGCAGCTTGGGTGACAGGGGGCTTGGTGGGGACTATGGCTACACCTTC

j_gene: TRBJ2-2
v_gene: TRBV6-1
d_gene: NA
abundance: NA
CDR3aa: CASSEAGRATGELFF
CDR3nt: TGTGCCAGCAGTGAAGCAGGCAGGGCAACCGGGGAGCTGTTTTTT

j_gene: TRBJ2-5
v_gene: TRBV5-4
d_gene: TRBD2
abundance: NA
CDR3aa: CASSLGIAGNQETQYF
CDR3nt: TGTGCCAGCAGCTTGGGGATAGCGGGGAACCAAGAGACCCAGTACTTC

j_gene: TRBJ2-2
v_gene: TRBV7-6
d_gene: NA
abundance: NA
CDR3aa: CASSLDARGRGNTGELFF
CDR3nt: TGTGCCAGCAGCTTAGATGCTCGGGGGCGGGGAAACACCGGGGAGCTGTTTTTT

j_gene: TRBJ2-7
v_gene: TRBV9
d_gene: TRBD1
abundance: few
CDR3aa: CASSVAGGTGGEQYF
CDR3nt: TGTGCCAGCAGCGTGGCCGGGGGGACAGGGGGCGAGCAGTACTTC

j_gene: TRBJ1-1
v_gene: TRBV7-9
d_gene: NA
abundance: NA
CDR3aa: CASSPPGGVTEAFF
CDR3nt: TGTGCCAGCAGCCCCCCCGGGGGCGTCACTGAAGCTTTCTTT

j_gene: TRBJ2-7
v_gene: TRBV25-1
d_gene: TRBD1
abundance: NA
CDR3aa: CASRATRQGYEQYF
CDR3nt: TGTGCCAGCCGCGCGACCCGACAGGGCTACGAGCAGTACTTC

j_gene: TRBJ1-1
v_gene: TRBV11-2
d_gene: NA
abundance: NA
CDR3aa: CASSPLSEAFF
CDR3nt: TGTGCCAGCAGCCCCCTCTCTGAAGCTTTCTTT

j_gene: TRBJ2-3
v_gene: TRBV4-1
d_gene: NA
abundance: NA
CDR3aa: CASSQVEGRTDTQYF
CDR3nt: TGCGCCAGCAGCCAAGTCGAGGGGCGCACAGATACGCAGTATTTT

j_gene: TRBJ2-7
v_gene: TRBV27
d_gene: NA
abundance: NA
CDR3aa: CASSLLAGYEQYF
CDR3nt: TGTGCCAGCAGTTTACTGGCAGGCTACGAGCAGTACTTC

j_gene: TRBJ2-3
v_gene: TRBV27
d_gene: NA
abundance: once
CDR3aa: CASSLVRRQDTQYF
CDR3nt: TGTGCCAGCAGTTTGGTCCGCAGGCAAGATACGCAGTATTTT

j_gene: TRBJ2-5
v_gene: TRBV7-9
d_gene: TRBD1
abundance: NA
CDR3aa: CASSRQGSETQYF
CDR3nt: TGTGCCAGCAGTAGACAGGGTTCTGAGACCCAGTACTTC

j_gene: TRBJ2-5
v_gene: TRBV5-6
d_gene: NA
abundance: medium-sized
CDR3aa: CASSFTSEQETQYF
CDR3nt: TGTGCCAGCAGCTTTACTAGTGAACAAGAGACCCAGTACTTC

j_gene: TRBJ2-7
v_gene: TRBV27
d_gene: NA
abundance: NA
CDR3aa: CASRGRVNEQYF
CDR3nt: TGTGCCAGCAGGGGTCGGGTCAACGAGCAGTACTTC

j_gene: TRBJ2-5
v_gene: TRBV7-9
d_gene: NA
abundance: few
CDR3aa: CASSPRDIQETQYF
CDR3nt: TGTGCCAGCAGCCCTCGGGACATCCAAGAGACCCAGTACTTC

j_gene: TRBJ2-7
v_gene: TRBV7-6
d_gene: NA
abundance: once
CDR3aa: CASSLVEAGQYEQYF
CDR3nt: TGTGCCAGCAGCTTAGTAGAGGCAGGACAGTACGAGCAGTACTTC

j_gene: TRBJ1-5
v_gene: TRBV19
d_gene: NA
abundance: NA
CDR3aa: CATGLGNQPQHF
CDR3nt: TGTGCCACTGGACTAGGGAATCAGCCCCAGCATTTT

j_gene: TRBJ2-7
v_gene: TRBV10-3
d_gene: NA
abundance: NA
CDR3aa: CAISTSPTGSYEQYF
CDR3nt: TGTGCCATCAGTACTAGCCCGACAGGGTCCTACGAGCAGTACTTC

j_gene: TRBJ1-3
v_gene: TRBV19
d_gene: NA
abundance: NA
CDR3aa: CASSTISGNTIYF
CDR3nt: TGTGCCAGTAGCACCATCTCTGGAAACACCATATATTTT

j_gene: TRBJ2-1
v_gene: TRBV2
d_gene: NA
abundance: NA
CDR3aa: CASSITESSYNEQFF
CDR3nt: TGTGCCAGCAGTATCACGGAGAGCTCCTACAATGAGCAGTTCTTC

j_gene: TRBJ2-2
v_gene: TRBV7-9
d_gene: NA
abundance: NA
CDR3aa: CASRSSLDSGTGELFF
CDR3nt: TGTGCCAGCAGATCATCTCTAGATTCGGGCACCGGGGAGCTGTTTTTT

j_gene: TRBJ2-3
v_gene: TRBV7-9
d_gene: NA
abundance: NA
CDR3aa: CASSPRGSSTDTQYF
CDR3nt: TGTGCCAGCAGCCCCCGGGGGTCGAGCACAGATACGCAGTATTTT

j_gene: TRBJ1-2
v_gene: TRBV12-5
d_gene: NA
abundance: NA
CDR3aa: CASGLQGYTF
CDR3nt: TGTGCTAGTGGTTTGCAGGGCTACACCTTC

j_gene: TRBJ2-5
v_gene: TRBV7-6
d_gene: NA
abundance: NA
CDR3aa: CASSLEREETQYF
CDR3nt: TGTGCCAGCAGCTTAGAGCGGGAAGAGACCCAGTACTTC

j_gene: TRBJ1-2
v_gene: TRBV5-4
d_gene: NA
abundance: few
CDR3aa: CASSFVGGYTF
CDR3nt: TGTGCCAGCAGCTTTGTGGGGGGCTACACCTTC

j_gene: TRBJ1-1
v_gene: TRBV10-3
d_gene: NA
abundance: many
CDR3aa: CAISEMRLNTEAFF
CDR3nt: TGTGCCATCAGTGAGATGAGATTAAACACTGAAGCTTTCTTT

j_gene: TRBJ2-5
v_gene: TRBV27
d_gene: NA
abundance: NA
CDR3aa: CASSPGSGPQYF
CDR3nt: TGTGCCAGCAGCCCTGGGTCGGGACCCCAGTACTTC

j_gene: TRBJ2-7
v_gene: TRBV14
d_gene: TRBD1
abundance: NA
CDR3aa: CASSQGQGAYEQYF
CDR3nt: TGTGCCAGCAGCCAAGGACAGGGGGCGTACGAGCAGTACTTC

j_gene: TRBJ1-2
v_gene: TRBV7-8
d_gene: TRBD1
abundance: NA
CDR3aa: CASSDPGQRVFGYTF
CDR3nt: TGTGCCAGCAGCGATCCGGGACAGCGTGTTTTTGGCTACACCTTC

j_gene: TRBJ2-5
v_gene: TRBV5-4
d_gene: TRBD1
abundance: few
CDR3aa: CASSMDRREETQYF
CDR3nt: TGTGCCAGCAGCATGGACAGGAGAGAAGAGACCCAGTACTTC

j_gene: TRBJ2-1
v_gene: TRBV5-1
d_gene: NA
abundance: NA
CDR3aa: CASSLDGYNEQFF
CDR3nt: TGCGCCAGCAGCCTGGACGGCTACAATGAGCAGTTCTTC

j_gene: TRBJ2-5
v_gene: TRBV5-1
d_gene: NA
abundance: NA
CDR3aa: CASSLGWGRQETQYF
CDR3nt: TGCGCCAGCAGCTTGGGTTGGGGCCGGCAAGAGACCCAGTACTTC

j_gene: TRBJ2-1
v_gene: TRBV19
d_gene: NA
abundance: NA
CDR3aa: CASSTGGPYNEQFF
CDR3nt: TGTGCCAGTAGTACCGGGGGACCCTACAATGAGCAGTTCTTC

j_gene: TRBJ1-1
v_gene: TRBV6-6
d_gene: NA
abundance: large
CDR3aa: CASSTHRAGGTEAFF
CDR3nt: TGTGCCAGCAGTACGCACAGGGCCGGAGGGACTGAAGCTTTCTTT

j_gene: TRBJ1-2
v_gene: TRBV4-1
d_gene: NA
abundance: NA
CDR3aa: CASSQVIGSLNGYTF
CDR3nt: TGCGCCAGCAGCCAAGTCATCGGCAGTCTGAATGGCTACACCTTC

j_gene: TRBJ1-2
v_gene: TRBV2
d_gene: TRBD1
abundance: NA
CDR3aa: CASSETGEGIYGYTF
CDR3nt: TGTGCCAGCAGTGAGACAGGGGAAGGCATCTATGGCTACACCTTC

j_gene: TRBJ1-1
v_gene: TRBV18
d_gene: TRBD1
abundance: NA
CDR3aa: CASSPLTGEDTEAFF
CDR3nt: TGTGCCAGCTCACCGTTGACAGGGGAGGACACTGAAGCTTTCTTT

j_gene: TRBJ2-7
v_gene: TRBV4-1
d_gene: NA
abundance: NA
CDR3aa: CASSQGAGSYEQYF
CDR3nt: TGCGCCAGCAGCCAGGGGGCAGGATCCTACGAGCAGTACTTC

j_gene: TRBJ1-1
v_gene: TRBV5-1
d_gene: NA
abundance: NA
CDR3aa: CASSLRRADLSNTEAFF
CDR3nt: TGCGCCAGCAGCTTGCGGAGGGCGGATCTCTCGAACACTGAAGCTTTCTTT

j_gene: TRBJ2-7
v_gene: TRBV4-1
d_gene: NA
abundance: NA
CDR3aa: CASSQAQGSYEQYF
CDR3nt: TGCGCCAGCAGCCAAGCACAAGGGTCCTACGAGCAGTACTTC

j_gene: TRBJ1-5
v_gene: TRBV6-5
d_gene: NA
abundance: NA
CDR3aa: CASSYLDSNQPQHF
CDR3nt: TGTGCCAGCAGTTACTTGGATAGCAATCAGCCCCAGCATTTT

j_gene: TRBJ2-2
v_gene: TRBV9
d_gene: TRBD2
abundance: once
CDR3aa: CASSAPGTFLAGGNTGELFF
CDR3nt: TGTGCCAGCAGCGCCCCCGGGACATTCCTTGCGGGGGGGAACACCGGGGAGCTGTTTTTT

j_gene: TRBJ2-3
v_gene: TRBV6-1
d_gene: NA
abundance: NA
CDR3aa: CASSQGGTDTQYF
CDR3nt: TGTGCCAGCAGTCAGGGAGGCACAGATACGCAGTATTTT

j_gene: TRBJ2-5
v_gene: TRBV6-5
d_gene: NA
abundance: NA
CDR3aa: CAARGVQETQYF
CDR3nt: TGTGCCGCCCGTGGGGTCCAAGAGACCCAGTACTTC